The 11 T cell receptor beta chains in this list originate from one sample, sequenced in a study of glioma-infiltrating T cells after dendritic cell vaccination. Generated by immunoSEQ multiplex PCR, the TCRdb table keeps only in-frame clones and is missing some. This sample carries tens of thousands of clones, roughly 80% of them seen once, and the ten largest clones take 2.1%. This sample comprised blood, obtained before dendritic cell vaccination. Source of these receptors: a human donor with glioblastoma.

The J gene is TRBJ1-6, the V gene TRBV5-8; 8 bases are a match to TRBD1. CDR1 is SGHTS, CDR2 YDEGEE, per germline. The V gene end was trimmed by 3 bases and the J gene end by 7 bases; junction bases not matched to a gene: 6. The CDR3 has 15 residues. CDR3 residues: CASSSGQGPNSPLHF. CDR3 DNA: TGTGCCAGCAGCTCAGGACAGGGCCCCAATTCACCCCTCCACTTT.

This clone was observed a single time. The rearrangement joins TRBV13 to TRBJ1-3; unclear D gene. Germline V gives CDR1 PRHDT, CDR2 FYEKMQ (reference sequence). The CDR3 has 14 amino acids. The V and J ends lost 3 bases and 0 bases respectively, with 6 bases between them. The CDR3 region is CASSLRSSGNTIYF. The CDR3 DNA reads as TGTGCCAGCAGCTTGCGAAGCTCTGGAAACACCATATATTTT.

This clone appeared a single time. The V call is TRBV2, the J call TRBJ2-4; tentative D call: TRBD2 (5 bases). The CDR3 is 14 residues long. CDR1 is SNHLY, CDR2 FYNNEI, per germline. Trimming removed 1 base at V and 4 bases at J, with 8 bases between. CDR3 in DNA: TGTGCCAGCAGTGAAGTTGAGGGTAAAAACATTCAGTACTTC. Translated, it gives CASSEVEGKNIQYF.

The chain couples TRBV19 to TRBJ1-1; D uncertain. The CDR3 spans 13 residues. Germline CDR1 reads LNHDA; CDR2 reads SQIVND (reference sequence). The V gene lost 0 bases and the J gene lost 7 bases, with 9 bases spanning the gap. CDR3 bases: TGTGCCAGTAGTATAGATCTATTGGTTGAAGCTTTCTTT. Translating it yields CASSIDLLVEAFF.

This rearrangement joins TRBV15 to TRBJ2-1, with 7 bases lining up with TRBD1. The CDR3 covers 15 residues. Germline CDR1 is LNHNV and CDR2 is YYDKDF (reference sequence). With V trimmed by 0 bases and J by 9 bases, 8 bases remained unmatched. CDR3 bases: TGTGCCACCAGCAGAGATCTGAGACAGGGTGGTGAGCAGTTCTTC. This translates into CATSRDLRQGGEQFF.

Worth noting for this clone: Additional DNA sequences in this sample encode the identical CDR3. In DNA, the CDR3 is TGTGCCAGCAGTGAGGGACAGAGCAATCAGCCCCAGCATTTT. Its translation: CASSEGQSNQPQHF. The chain has TRBV2 and TRBJ1-5; 7 nucleotides agree with TRBD1. The ends lost 3 bases at V and 1 base at J; junction bases unmatched: 0. The germline CDR1 and CDR2 sequences are SNHLY and FYNNEI. The CDR3 sequence is 14 residues long. Looking up the rest from reference TRBV2 and TRBJ1-5 gives the full variable domain: EPEVTQTPSHQVTQMGQEVILRCVPISNHLYFYWYRQILGQKVEFLVSFYNNEISEKSEIFDDQFSVERPDGSNFTLKIRSTKLEDSAMYFCASSEGQSNQPQHFGDGTRLSIL.

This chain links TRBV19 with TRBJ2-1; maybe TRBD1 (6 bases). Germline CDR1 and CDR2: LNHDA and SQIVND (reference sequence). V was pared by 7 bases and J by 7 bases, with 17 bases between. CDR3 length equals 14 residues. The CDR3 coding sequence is TGTGCCAGTACCGCACAGGGAGCGTGGAATGAGCAGTTCTTC. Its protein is CASTAQGAWNEQFF.

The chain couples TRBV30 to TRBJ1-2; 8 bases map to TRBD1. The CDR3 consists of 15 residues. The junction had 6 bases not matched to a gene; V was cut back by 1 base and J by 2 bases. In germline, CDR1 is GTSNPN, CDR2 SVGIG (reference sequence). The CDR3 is CAWSGGTGANYGYTF. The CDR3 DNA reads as TGTGCCTGGAGTGGGGGGACAGGAGCGAACTATGGCTACACCTTC.

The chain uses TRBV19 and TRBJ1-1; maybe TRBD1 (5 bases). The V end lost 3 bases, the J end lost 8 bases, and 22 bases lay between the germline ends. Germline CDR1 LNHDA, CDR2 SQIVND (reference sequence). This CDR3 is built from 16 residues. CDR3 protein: CASSIFRSVPGGEAFF. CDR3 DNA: TGTGCCAGTAGTATTTTTCGTTCTGTTCCGGGGGGAGAAGCTTTCTTT. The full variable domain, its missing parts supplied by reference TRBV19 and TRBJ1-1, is DGGITQSPKYLFRKEGQNVTLSCEQNLNHDAMYWYRQDPGQGLRLIYYSQIVNDFQKGDIAEGYSVSREKKESFPLTVTSAQKNPTAFYLCASSIFRSVPGGEAFFGQGTRLTVV.

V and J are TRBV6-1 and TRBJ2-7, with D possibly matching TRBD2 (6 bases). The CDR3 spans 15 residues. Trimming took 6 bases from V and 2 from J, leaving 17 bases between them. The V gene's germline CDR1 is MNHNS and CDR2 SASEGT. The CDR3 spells CASSERGTPPYEQYV. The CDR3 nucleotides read TGTGCCAGCAGCGAGCGCGGGACTCCCCCCTACGAGCAGTACGTC.

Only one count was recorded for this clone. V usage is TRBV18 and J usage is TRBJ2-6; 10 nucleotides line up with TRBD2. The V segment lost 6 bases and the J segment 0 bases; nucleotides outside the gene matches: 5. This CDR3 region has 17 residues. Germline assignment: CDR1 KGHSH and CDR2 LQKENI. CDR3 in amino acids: CASSQASGGSGANVLTF. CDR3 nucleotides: TGTGCCAGCTCCCAGGCTAGCGGGGGCTCTGGGGCCAACGTCCTGACTTTC.